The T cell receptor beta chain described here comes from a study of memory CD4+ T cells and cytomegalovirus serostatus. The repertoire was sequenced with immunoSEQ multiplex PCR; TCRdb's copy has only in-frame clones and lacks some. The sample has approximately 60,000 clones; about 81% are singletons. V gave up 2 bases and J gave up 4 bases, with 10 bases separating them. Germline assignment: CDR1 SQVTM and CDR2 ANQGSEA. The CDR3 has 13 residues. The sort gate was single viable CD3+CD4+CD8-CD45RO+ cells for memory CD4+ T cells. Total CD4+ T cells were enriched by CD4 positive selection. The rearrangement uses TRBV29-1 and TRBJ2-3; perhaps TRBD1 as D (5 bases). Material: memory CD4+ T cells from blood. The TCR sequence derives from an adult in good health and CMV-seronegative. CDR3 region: CSVERGRADTQYF. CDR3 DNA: TGCAGCGTTGAAAGGGGCCGCGCAGATACGCAGTATTTT.